The source of this T cell receptor beta chain is a study of T cells in Graves' hyperthyroidism and ophthalmopathy. The CDR3 length is 15 residues. The germline CDR1 and CDR2 sequences are MDHEN and SYDVKM. Trimming at V came to 5 bases and at J to 6 bases, leaving 6 bases not matched to a gene. This clonotype was counted at least ten times. Amplification of TCR beta CDR3 regions was performed using RNA transcripts as template. First-round RT-PCR of the TCR CDR3 relied on the HTBI primer set. A single record per CDR3 protein comes from TCRdb applying MiXCR to the multiplex PCR reads. Of roughly 250,000 distinct CDR3 sequences in the sample, 13% to 15% were seen once. Those with hyperthyroidism were 18 to 65 years old, newly diagnosed, and ill for under 2 months.

The receptor comes from a woman aged 35 to 49 with Graves' hyperthyroidism that later progressed to Graves' ophthalmopathy. The sequenced material came from blood. The J gene is TRBJ2-5, the V gene TRBV28; TRBD2 aligns across 13 bases. CDR3 region: CASSEGLAGAKTQYF. The CDR3 DNA reads as TGTGCCAGCAGTGAAGGACTAGCGGGAGCAAAGACCCAGTACTTC.